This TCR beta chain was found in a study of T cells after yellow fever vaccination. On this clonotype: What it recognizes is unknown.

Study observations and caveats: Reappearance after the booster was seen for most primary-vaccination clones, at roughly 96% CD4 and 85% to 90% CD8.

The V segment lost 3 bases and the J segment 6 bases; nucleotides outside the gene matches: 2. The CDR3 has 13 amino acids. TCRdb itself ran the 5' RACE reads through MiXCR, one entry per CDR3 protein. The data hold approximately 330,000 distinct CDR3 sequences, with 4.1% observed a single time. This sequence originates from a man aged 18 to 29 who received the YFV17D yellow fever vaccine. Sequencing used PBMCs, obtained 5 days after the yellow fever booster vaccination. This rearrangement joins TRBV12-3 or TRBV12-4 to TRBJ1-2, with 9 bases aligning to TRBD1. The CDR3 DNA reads TGTGCCAGCAGTTTCGGGACAGGGCATGGCTACACCTTC. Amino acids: CASSFGTGHGYTF.